The clone carrying this TCR beta chain was seen a single time. This specimen belongs to a study of blood T cell repertoires in COVID-19. Whole-study context: Specimens from acute and convalescent COVID-19 originated in the United States, Italy and Spain. Sources were T cells, B-cell-depleted T cells, or PBMCs; the material itself was cDNA or gDNA.

In the authors' methods: For nucleated cells, counts were estimated from reference gene primer amplification. Profiling relied on immunoSEQ multiplex PCR, and the TCRdb table lists in-frame clones only, not all of them. The V and J calls and the clone size are those of that table, but D and trimming were determined from the DNA. The repertoire holds 250,000 to 300,000 clones, less than 90% seen once, with approximately 14% in the top ten. Patients at the Seattle site were enrolled during active infection and followed longitudinally. The CDR3 length is 16 residues. Trimming took 1 base from V and 0 from J; bases not matched to a gene: 4. Germline V gene sequence: CDR1 SGHNT, CDR2 YYREEE (reference sequence).

The specimen was peripheral blood. V is TRBV5-4 and J is TRBJ1-3; the match to TRBD1 covers 7 bases. The TCR was taken from a woman in her seventies with COVID-19, enrolled during active disease. CDR3 in amino acids: CASSLRGPTSGNTIYF. In DNA, the CDR3 is TGTGCCAGCAGCTTGAGGGGGCCGACCTCTGGAAACACCATATATTTT.